One and the same sample provided the 17 T cell receptor beta chains below, sequenced in a study of T cells in Graves' hyperthyroidism and ophthalmopathy. The TCR beta CDR3 regions underwent amplification using RNA transcripts as the source. Primed by the HTBI set, a first-round RT-PCR was run on the TCR CDR3. TCRdb redid the calling of the multiplex PCR reads with MiXCR, one entry per CDR3 protein. Of roughly 700,000 distinct CDR3 sequences listed, 11% to 15% are singletons. Sequenced sample: blood. These receptor sequences come from a woman under 30 with Graves' hyperthyroidism.

This clonotype has at least ten counts. This sequence joins TRBV12-3 or TRBV12-4 and TRBJ1-1; 7 nucleotides agree with TRBD1. This CDR3 comprises 15 residues. Trimming cost V 6 bases and J 11 bases; bases outside gene matches: 18. This CDR3 reads CASSLQGGQLFRAFF. CDR3 nucleotide sequence: TGTGCCAGCAGCCTGCAGGGGGGACAGCTATTTCGGGCTTTCTTT.

The chain uses TRBV9 and TRBJ2-2; D gene ambiguous. This CDR3 has 12 residues. Germline lookup yields CDR1 SGDLS and CDR2 YYNGEE. Trimming stripped 0 bases from V and 6 bases from J, with 3 bases between. DNA of the CDR3: TGTGCCAGCAGCGTAGCCCCCGGGGAGCTGTTTTTT. Translating gives CASSVAPGELFF.

This clonotype came up many times. The chain is built from TRBV27 and TRBJ2-5; the D gene is possibly TRBD1 (6 bases). This CDR3 has 14 residues. Germline V lookup: CDR1 MNHEY, CDR2 SMNVEV (reference sequence). V lost 2 bases to trimming and J lost 5 bases, with 12 bases between them. The CDR3 reads CASSLMGALETQYF. In DNA form, the CDR3 reads TGTGCCAGCAGTTTAATGGGGGCGTTGGAGACCCAGTACTTC.

This clonotype came up a few times. This chain joins TRBV4-1 and TRBJ2-7, with 14 bases fitting TRBD2. This CDR3 is built from 19 residues. CDR1 and CDR2 from the germline V gene are MGHRA and YSYEKL. Losses at the gene ends were 1 base for V and 2 bases for J; bases not matched to a gene: 10. DNA of the CDR3: TGCGCCAGCAGCCAAGCGAGACTAGCGGGAGGGCCCTCCCCCTACGAGCAGTACTTC. This translates into CASSQARLAGGPSPYEQYF.

This clonotype came up many times. V is TRBV6-1 and J is TRBJ2-7; the match to TRBD1 covers 11 bases. The CDR3 has 15 residues. The J segment lost 4 bases and the V segment lost 1 base, leaving 3 bases of the junction unmatched. Germline loops: CDR1 MNHNS, CDR2 SASEGT. In DNA form, the CDR3 reads TGTGCCAGCAGTGAAGGGACAGGGGGCTTTTACGAGCAGTACTTC. Amino acid sequence: CASSEGTGGFYEQYF.

The sample holds many counts of this clonotype. This chain uses TRBV4-1 with TRBJ2-3; D perhaps matches TRBD2 (5 bases). V dropped 1 base and J dropped 0 bases, with 20 bases sitting between them. The germline CDR1 and CDR2 sequences are MGHRA and YSYEKL. CDR3 length equals 19 residues. The CDR3 is CASSQVAWRPDSSTDTQYF. CDR3 nucleotide sequence: TGCGCCAGCAGCCAAGTAGCTTGGAGGCCCGATTCTAGCACAGATACGCAGTATTTT.

The gene calls are TRBV18 and TRBJ1-5; D gene unclear. The CDR3 totals 15 residues. Trimming took 6 bases from V and 4 from J, leaving 16 bases between them. The germline gives CDR1 KGHSH, CDR2 LQKENI. This chain's CDR3 is CASSLDGQTNQPQHF. The CDR3 DNA is TGTGCCAGCTCCCTTGACGGCCAGACTAATCAGCCCCAGCATTTT.

V is TRBV24-1 and J is TRBJ2-1, with 10 nucleotides matching TRBD2. The CDR3 loop spans 19 amino acids. Germline V gene data show CDR1 as KGHDR and CDR2 as SFDVKD. V dropped 2 bases and J dropped 4; count of bases not matched to a gene: 13. The CDR3 sequence is CATSDSSPLAGASYNEQFF. The CDR3 nucleotides are TGTGCCACCAGTGATTCTTCCCCTCTAGCGGGAGCATCTTACAATGAGCAGTTCTTC.

This chain connects TRBV14 to TRBJ1-4; 7 nucleotides agree with TRBD1. This CDR3 is built from 15 residues. The germline CDR1 and CDR2 sequences are SGHDN and FVKESK. Unmatched junction bases numbered 8, after V lost 4 bases and J lost 6 bases. The CDR3 spells CASSRNRGWDEKLFF. The DNA of the CDR3 is TGTGCCAGCAGCCGAAACAGGGGATGGGATGAAAAACTGTTTTTT.

This clonotype showed up many times. Here the CDR3 DNA reads TGCAGTGTGAGCGGGGCCGCACGGGAGCAGTTCTTC. This encodes CSVSGAAREQFF. This chain uses TRBV20-1 with TRBJ2-1; 7 nucleotides line up with TRBD2. This CDR3 comprises 12 residues. From germline, CDR1 is DFQATT and CDR2 SNEGSKA (reference sequence). After removal of 7 bases from V and 10 bases from J, the junction contained 10 bases not matched to a gene.

This clonotype was recorded at least ten times. This chain links TRBV28 with TRBJ1-1; 10 bases map to TRBD1. The germline CDR1 and CDR2 sequences are MDHEN and SYDVKM. Trimming took 5 bases from V and 0 from J; bases not matched to a gene: 12. The CDR3 loop spans 18 amino acids. CDR3 amino acids: CASSQDRGRWGMNTEAFF. CDR3 DNA sequence: TGTGCCAGCAGTCAAGACAGGGGGCGCTGGGGAATGAACACTGAAGCTTTCTTT.

This clonotype was counted many times. This sequence joins TRBV11-2 and TRBJ2-7, with 10 nucleotides matching TRBD2. The CDR3 length is 16 residues. J gave up 5 bases and V 4 bases, and 11 bases lay outside the gene matches. The germline CDR1 and CDR2 sequences are SGHAT and FQNNGV. The CDR3 loop is CASSSRLSGRNDEQYF. CDR3 coding DNA: TGTGCCAGCAGCTCCCGTCTTAGCGGGAGGAATGACGAGCAGTACTTC.

About this clonotype itself: Since a much larger clone is just one base distant, this may be a read error. The CDR3 sequence is CAWSGTSGSTDTQCF. The CDR3, as DNA: TGTGCCTGGAGTGGTACTAGCGGTAGCACAGATACGCAGTGTTTT. V and J are TRBV30 and TRBJ2-3; 8 bases are shared with TRBD2. There are 15 residues in the CDR3. Germline V lookup: CDR1 GTSNPN, CDR2 SVGIG (reference sequence).

This clonotype was recorded at least ten times. The V and J genes are TRBV5-6 and TRBJ1-2; D is perhaps TRBD1 (5 bases). Per the germline V gene, CDR1 is SGHDT and CDR2 is YYEEEE. The CDR3 loop spans 15 amino acids. Trimming shortened V by 0 bases and J by 8 bases, and 17 bases separated the two germline ends. The CDR3 region is CASSLELQGRRGYTF. CDR3 in DNA: TGTGCCAGCAGCTTGGAATTGCAGGGACGAAGAGGCTACACCTTC.

V is TRBV24-1 and J is TRBJ2-2, with D hard to call. V dropped 4 bases and J dropped 4 bases, with 6 bases sitting between them. Germline V gene lookup returns CDR1 KGHDR and CDR2 SFDVKD. The CDR3 is made up of 13 amino acids. The CDR3 is CATSDYTTGELFF. Written as DNA, the CDR3 is TGTGCCACCAGTGACTACACCACCGGGGAGCTGTTTTTT.

In this sample, this clonotype turned up a few times. This CDR3 reads CASWGETRNTQYF. The CDR3 bases are TGTGCCAGCTGGGGGGAGACACGCAATACGCAGTATTTT. The chain recombines TRBV7-2 with TRBJ2-3, with a weak D call TRBD2 (6 bases). The CDR3 totals 13 residues. Trimming removed 8 bases from V and 7 bases from J, with 16 bases in between. Germline V gene lookup returns CDR1 SGHTA and CDR2 FQGNSA.

The chain links TRBV12-3 or TRBV12-4 to TRBJ2-7, with 7 bases identical to TRBD1. CDR3 length: 14 amino acids. DNA of the CDR3: TGTGCTGGGCCGCTCTATAGGGGGCCCTACGAGCAGTACTTC. Encoded protein: CAGPLYRGPYEQYF.